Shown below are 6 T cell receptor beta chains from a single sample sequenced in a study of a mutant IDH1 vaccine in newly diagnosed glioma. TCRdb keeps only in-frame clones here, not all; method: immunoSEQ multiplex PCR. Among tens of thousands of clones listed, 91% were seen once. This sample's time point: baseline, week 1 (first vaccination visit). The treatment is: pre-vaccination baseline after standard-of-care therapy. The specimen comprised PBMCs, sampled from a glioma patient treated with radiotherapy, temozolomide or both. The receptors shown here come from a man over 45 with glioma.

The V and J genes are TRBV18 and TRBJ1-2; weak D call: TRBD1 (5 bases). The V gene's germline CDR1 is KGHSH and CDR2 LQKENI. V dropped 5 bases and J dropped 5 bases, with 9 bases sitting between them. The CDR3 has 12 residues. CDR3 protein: CASSGAAYGYTF. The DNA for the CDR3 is TGTGCCAGCTCAGGGGCAGCGTATGGCTACACCTTC. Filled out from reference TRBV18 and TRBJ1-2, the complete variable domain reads NAGVMQNPRHLVRRRGQEARLRCSPMKGHSHVYWYRQLPEEGLKFMVYLQKENIIDESGMPKERFSAEFPKEGPSILRIQQVVRGDSAAYFCASSGAAYGYTFGSGTRLTVV.

CDR3 nucleotide sequence: TGTGCCAGCAGTTTAGAAGGGGTCGGTAATCAGCCCCAGCATTTT. This gives the protein CASSLEGVGNQPQHF. The chain employs TRBV28 and TRBJ1-5; weak D call: TRBD1 (5 bases). V gave up 2 bases and J gave up 4 bases, with 12 bases separating them. The CDR3 is 15 residues long. Germline V gene data show CDR1 as MDHEN and CDR2 as SYDVKM.

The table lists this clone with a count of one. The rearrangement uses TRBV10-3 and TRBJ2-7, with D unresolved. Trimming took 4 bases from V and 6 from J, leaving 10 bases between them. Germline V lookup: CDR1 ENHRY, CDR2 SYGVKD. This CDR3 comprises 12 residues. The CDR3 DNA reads TGTGCCATCAGTGGGCAGAGGAGCGAGCAGTACTTC. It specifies CAISGQRSEQYF.

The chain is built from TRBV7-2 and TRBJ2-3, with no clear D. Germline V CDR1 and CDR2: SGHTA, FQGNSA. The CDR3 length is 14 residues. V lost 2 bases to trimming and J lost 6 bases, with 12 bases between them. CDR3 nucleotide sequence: TGTGCCAGCAGCTTAAGCCATGGGTGGGATACGCAGTATTTT. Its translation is CASSLSHGWDTQYF.

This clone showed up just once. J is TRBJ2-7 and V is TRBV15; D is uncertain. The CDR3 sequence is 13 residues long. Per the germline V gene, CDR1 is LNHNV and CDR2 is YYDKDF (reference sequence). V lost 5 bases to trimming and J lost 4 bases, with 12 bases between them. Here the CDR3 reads CATSPQRVYEQYF. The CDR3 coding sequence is TGTGCCACCAGCCCTCAAAGGGTATACGAGCAGTACTTC.

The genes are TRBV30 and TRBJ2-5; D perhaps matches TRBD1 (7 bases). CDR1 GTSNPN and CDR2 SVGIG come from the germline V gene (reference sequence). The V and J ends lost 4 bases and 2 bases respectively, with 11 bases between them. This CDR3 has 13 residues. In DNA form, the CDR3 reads TGTGCCTGGAAGCCAGGGGGGCAAGAGACCCAGTACTTC. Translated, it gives CAWKPGGQETQYF.